This T cell receptor (beta chain) was identified during a study of beta chain features in type 1 diabetes. Study findings and constraints: An over-representation of cells with high TCR expression could result from cDNA sequencing. Among all four CD4+ subsets, Type 1 diabetes patients had TCRB CDR3s that were moderately but significantly shorter.

CDR1 is MNHNY, CDR2 SVGAGI, per germline (reference sequence). V lost 8 bases to trimming and J lost 2 bases; unmatched junction nucleotides: 5. CDR3 length: 14 residues. Notes on this clone: Its cognate antigen is unknown.

TCRB transcripts that were expressed got sequenced, as all of the isolated RNA had been reverse transcribed. Several million reads per sample on average were obtained from naive, central memory and regulatory T cell samples. TCRdb's copy holds only in-frame clones and misses some; the assay was immunoSEQ multiplex PCR. The sample shows 150,000 or so clones, 6.5% to 10% of them seen only once. The sample consisted of central memory CD4+ T cells from blood. This clonotype was sampled from a woman in her late teens or twenties with type 1 diabetes. The V and J genes are TRBV6-6 and TRBJ1-5; 8 nucleotides agree with TRBD1. The CDR3 nucleotides are TGTGCCAGCGGAGGACAGGGCGGCAATCAGCCCCAGCATTTT. Amino acid sequence: CASGGQGGNQPQHF.